Reported below is one TCR beta chain. Its antigen is undetermined. This record comes from a study of T cell responses to AZD1222 COVID-19 vaccine. Study results and limitations: Donor demographics were predominantly white British with a female majority; clonal diversity may be underestimated. Rises in breadth and depth of Spike-specific TCRs came after two AZD1222 doses. Targets within unmutated variant regions were reportedly found for nearly half of spike-specific TCRs. Mapped onto spike, vaccine-associated CD4 TCRs spanned it and were dominant at 160-218 and 743-854.

The protocol was immunoSEQ multiplex PCR, while the TCRdb copy is restricted to in-frame clones and leaves out a portion. The sample holds about 110,000 clones; roughly 82% are singletons and the top ten take less than 6%. V was cut by 0 bases and J by 0 bases, with 13 bases left in between. This CDR3 region has 17 residues. CDR1 is SGDLS and CDR2 is YYNGEE in the germline V gene. Sequencing used peripheral blood, obtained on day 0 of AZD1222 vaccination. This TCR was recovered from an adult in good health. This chain joins TRBV9 and TRBJ2-1; a possible D gene is TRBD2 (5 bases). Here the CDR3 reads CASSVVGSSSSYNEQFF. The CDR3 DNA sequence: TGTGCCAGCAGCGTAGTGGGGAGCTCAAGCTCCTACAATGAGCAGTTCTTC.